This is a list of T cell receptor beta chains from one sample in a study of cytomegalovirus exposure and HLA in healthy donors. Only in-frame clones appear in the TCRdb table, and some are missing; sequencing was by immunoSEQ multiplex PCR. The sample has about 130,000 clones, more than 75% seen once. Sequenced material: PBMCs. These receptors originate from a woman aged 55-75 years in good health and CMV-seropositive. CDR3s include the opening cysteine and the closing phenylalanine or tryptophan. The D gene is left open where the match is weak. A clone size is listed for some rows: how often the clone was seen (once, few, many), or a class if it is expanded.

clone size: few
D gene: -
J gene: TRBJ1-1
V gene: TRBV6-5
CDR3 DNA: TGTGCCAGCAGTTCCCCCAGGGGTAGGACTGAAGCTTTCTTT
CDR3 protein: CASSSPRGRTEAFF

clone size: -
D gene: TRBD2
J gene: TRBJ2-1
V gene: TRBV9
CDR3 DNA: TGTGCCAGCAGCGTAGCGGGGCGGGAGGGCTACAATGAGCAGTTCTTC
CDR3 protein: CASSVAGREGYNEQFF

clone size: once
D gene: -
J gene: TRBJ1-3
V gene: TRBV5-6
CDR3 DNA: TGTGCCAGCAGCTTTCAGACGGGATTATCTGGAAACACCATATATTTT
CDR3 protein: CASSFQTGLSGNTIYF

clone size: -
D gene: -
J gene: TRBJ2-4
V gene: TRBV20-1
CDR3 DNA: TGCAGTGCTAGAGAGACTATCATTCAGTACTTC
CDR3 protein: CSARETIIQYF

clone size: -
D gene: TRBD1
J gene: TRBJ2-5
V gene: TRBV25-1
CDR3 DNA: TGTGCCAGCAGTGAATTAGCGACAGGGGACTCGGGGACCCAGTACTTC
CDR3 protein: CASSELATGDSGTQYF

clone size: -
D gene: -
J gene: TRBJ2-3
V gene: TRBV29-1
CDR3 DNA: TGCAGCGTTGAGGGGGCTGGCACAGATACGCAGTATTTT
CDR3 protein: CSVEGAGTDTQYF

clone size: -
D gene: TRBD1
J gene: TRBJ2-7
V gene: TRBV7-3
CDR3 DNA: TGTGCCAGCAGCAAAGGGACAGGGGGTCGAGAGCAGTACTTC
CDR3 protein: CASSKGTGGREQYF

clone size: -
D gene: TRBD1
J gene: TRBJ1-1
V gene: TRBV20-1
CDR3 DNA: TGCAGTGCGCAGACAGGGCCTGAAGCTTTCTTT
CDR3 protein: CSAQTGPEAFF

clone size: -
D gene: -
J gene: TRBJ2-2
V gene: TRBV7-9
CDR3 DNA: TGTGCCAGCAGCTTAGGAGGAGCGACCCGCGAACACCGGGGAGCTGTTTTT
CDR3 protein: CASSLGGATREHRGAVF

clone size: -
D gene: -
J gene: TRBJ2-4
V gene: TRBV6-5
CDR3 DNA: TGTGCCAGCAGTTACGGTTTAGAGGGCAAAAACATTCAGTACTTC
CDR3 protein: CASSYGLEGKNIQYF

clone size: -
D gene: -
J gene: TRBJ1-5
V gene: TRBV12-2
CDR3 DNA: TGTGCAAGTCGGTTCAGTGGCAGGGAGGGCATTGACGGCAATCAGCCCCAGCATTTT
CDR3 protein: CASRFSGREGIDGNQPQHF

clone size: -
D gene: -
J gene: TRBJ2-3
V gene: TRBV9
CDR3 DNA: TGTGCCAGCAGCGGGGACCTTACGGGGGGCACAGATACGCAGTATTTT
CDR3 protein: CASSGDLTGGTDTQYF

clone size: -
D gene: TRBD2
J gene: TRBJ2-3
V gene: TRBV7-8
CDR3 DNA: TGTGCCAGCAGCTCCCGAGGCGGGGGGCCCACAGATACGCAGTATTTT
CDR3 protein: CASSSRGGGPTDTQYF

clone size: -
D gene: -
J gene: TRBJ1-5
V gene: TRBV2
CDR3 DNA: TGTGCCAGCAGGCAAGGGGTGAATCAGCCCCAGCATTTT
CDR3 protein: CASRQGVNQPQHF

clone size: -
D gene: -
J gene: TRBJ1-1
V gene: TRBV2
CDR3 DNA: TGTGCCAGAGGGGGTGGGCAGGGCGGGAACACTGAAGCTTTCTTT
CDR3 protein: CARGGGQGGNTEAFF

clone size: -
D gene: TRBD1
J gene: TRBJ1-6
V gene: TRBV19
CDR3 DNA: TGTGCCAGTAGTATAATTTCGGGACAGGGGTATTCACCCCTCCACTTT
CDR3 protein: CASSIISGQGYSPLHF

clone size: -
D gene: -
J gene: TRBJ1-4
V gene: TRBV4-1
CDR3 DNA: TGCGCCAGCAGCCGCGGACAGCCTGATGCAACTAATGAAAAACTGTTTTTT
CDR3 protein: CASSRGQPDATNEKLFF

clone size: -
D gene: TRBD1
J gene: TRBJ2-7
V gene: TRBV4-1
CDR3 DNA: TGCGCCAGCAGCCACGGACAGGGAGTATACTACGAGCAGTACTTC
CDR3 protein: CASSHGQGVYYEQYF

clone size: once
D gene: TRBD1
J gene: TRBJ1-3
V gene: TRBV6-5
CDR3 DNA: TGTGCCAGCAGAGACAGGGGAGGAAACACCATATATTTT
CDR3 protein: CASRDRGGNTIYF

clone size: -
D gene: TRBD2
J gene: TRBJ2-5
V gene: TRBV7-9
CDR3 DNA: TGTGCCAGCAGCTCGTCACTAAGCGGGGGTAGAGAGACCCAGTACTTC
CDR3 protein: CASSSSLSGGRETQYF

clone size: -
D gene: -
J gene: TRBJ1-2
V gene: TRBV9
CDR3 DNA: TGTGCCAGCAGCGGCGACAGGCCGAACTATGGCTACACCTTC
CDR3 protein: CASSGDRPNYGYTF

clone size: few
D gene: TRBD1
J gene: TRBJ2-7
V gene: TRBV5-6
CDR3 DNA: TGTGCCAGCAGCCGACAGGGGCCCTACGAGCAGTACTTC
CDR3 protein: CASSRQGPYEQYF

clone size: -
D gene: TRBD1
J gene: TRBJ1-2
V gene: TRBV7-8
CDR3 DNA: TGTGCCAGCAGCTTTCCCGGGACAGGGGTCTACGGCTACACCTTC
CDR3 protein: CASSFPGTGVYGYTF

clone size: -
D gene: -
J gene: TRBJ1-6
V gene: TRBV11-2
CDR3 DNA: TGTGCCAGCAGCGAGGGCGCCTATAATTCACCCCTCCACTTT
CDR3 protein: CASSEGAYNSPLHF

clone size: -
D gene: -
J gene: TRBJ2-7
V gene: TRBV6-1
CDR3 DNA: TGTGCCAGCGCGCCCGGCGGTCATCCGACCTACGAGCAGTACTTC
CDR3 protein: CASAPGGHPTYEQYF

clone size: -
D gene: TRBD1
J gene: TRBJ1-4
V gene: TRBV4-1
CDR3 DNA: TGCGCCAGCAGCCATCCGGGACAGAGTGAAAAACTGTTTTTT
CDR3 protein: CASSHPGQSEKLFF

clone size: -
D gene: -
J gene: TRBJ1-1
V gene: TRBV6-1
CDR3 DNA: TGTGCCAGCAGGCGAAACACTGAAGCTTTCTTT
CDR3 protein: CASRRNTEAFF

clone size: -
D gene: -
J gene: TRBJ1-2
V gene: TRBV7-9
CDR3 DNA: TGTGCCAGCAGCCAGGGACAAGGCTACACCTTC
CDR3 protein: CASSQGQGYTF

clone size: -
D gene: -
J gene: TRBJ2-3
V gene: TRBV2
CDR3 DNA: TGTGCCAGCAGTGCTGGGACATCTAGCACAGATACGCAGTATTTT
CDR3 protein: CASSAGTSSTDTQYF

clone size: -
D gene: TRBD1
J gene: TRBJ1-2
V gene: TRBV7-8
CDR3 DNA: TGTGCCAGCAGCTTAGTCCCCATGCCAGGGGGGAGGCATGGCTACACCTTC
CDR3 protein: CASSLVPMPGGRHGYTF

clone size: once
D gene: -
J gene: TRBJ2-7
V gene: TRBV30
CDR3 DNA: TGTGCCTGGAGTCGCTGGTCGGGGTCCTCCTACGAGCAGTACTTC
CDR3 protein: CAWSRWSGSSYEQYF

clone size: -
D gene: -
J gene: TRBJ2-3
V gene: TRBV9
CDR3 DNA: TGTGCCAGCAGCGTAGGAGACAGGTTAGGCGCAGATACGCAGTATTTT
CDR3 protein: CASSVGDRLGADTQYF

clone size: few
D gene: TRBD2
J gene: TRBJ2-7
V gene: TRBV7-6
CDR3 DNA: TGTGCCAGCAGCCCGGGGACTAGCGGGAGGTACGAGCAGTACTTC
CDR3 protein: CASSPGTSGRYEQYF

clone size: -
D gene: -
J gene: TRBJ2-1
V gene: TRBV7-9
CDR3 DNA: TGTGCCAGCAGCGATCGGGGAGGCCCCTACAATGAGCAGTTCTTC
CDR3 protein: CASSDRGGPYNEQFF

clone size: -
D gene: -
J gene: TRBJ2-7
V gene: TRBV5-4
CDR3 DNA: TGTGCCAGCAGCTTGGGGGGGCCCTACGAGCAGTACTTC
CDR3 protein: CASSLGGPYEQYF

clone size: -
D gene: TRBD1
J gene: TRBJ1-2
V gene: TRBV6-4
CDR3 DNA: TGTGCCACCAGACACGACAGGACAGGGGAAGGGTATGGCTACACCTTC
CDR3 protein: CATRHDRTGEGYGYTF

clone size: -
D gene: -
J gene: TRBJ2-7
V gene: TRBV4-1
CDR3 DNA: TGCGCCAGCAGCCAAGATCGCGAGCAGTACTTC
CDR3 protein: CASSQDREQYF

clone size: -
D gene: -
J gene: TRBJ2-7
V gene: TRBV4-3
CDR3 DNA: TGCGCCAGCAGCCAAGAAACCTACTCCTACGAGCAGTACTTC
CDR3 protein: CASSQETYSYEQYF

clone size: -
D gene: -
J gene: TRBJ2-3
V gene: TRBV7-2
CDR3 DNA: TGTGCCAGCAGCCGCCTTGGGCAGGGGTCGATTGATACGCAGTATTTT
CDR3 protein: CASSRLGQGSIDTQYF

clone size: -
D gene: TRBD2
J gene: TRBJ2-1
V gene: TRBV5-1
CDR3 DNA: TGCGCCAGCAGCTTCAGTGCGGGAGGGACCTCCTACAATGAGCAGTTCTTC
CDR3 protein: CASSFSAGGTSYNEQFF

clone size: once
D gene: TRBD1
J gene: TRBJ1-5
V gene: TRBV2
CDR3 DNA: TGTGCCAGCAGCCAGGGGACAGAGAATCAGCCCCAGCATTTT
CDR3 protein: CASSQGTENQPQHF

clone size: -
D gene: -
J gene: TRBJ1-3
V gene: TRBV6-1
CDR3 DNA: TGTGCCAGCAGAGTACAGGGAGCCGGAGACACCATATATTTT
CDR3 protein: CASRVQGAGDTIYF

clone size: -
D gene: -
J gene: TRBJ2-2
V gene: TRBV5-1
CDR3 DNA: TGCGCCAGCAGCTTGGCTGTTCCGAACACCGGGGAGCTGTTTTTT
CDR3 protein: CASSLAVPNTGELFF

clone size: -
D gene: TRBD1
J gene: TRBJ1-2
V gene: TRBV6-1
CDR3 DNA: TGTGCCAGCAGTGCGACAGGGGTTAGTGGCTACACCTTC
CDR3 protein: CASSATGVSGYTF

clone size: -
D gene: -
J gene: TRBJ2-3
V gene: TRBV14
CDR3 DNA: TGTGCCAGCAGCCAAGTGGCTGGGAGGCGGGTGCTGAATACGCAGTATTTT
CDR3 protein: CASSQVAGRRVLNTQYF

clone size: -
D gene: TRBD2
J gene: TRBJ2-7
V gene: TRBV19
CDR3 DNA: TGTGCCAGTAGCCCTTTCGGCGGGGGGTTTTACGAGCAGTACTTC
CDR3 protein: CASSPFGGGFYEQYF

clone size: once
D gene: -
J gene: TRBJ1-2
V gene: TRBV4-3
CDR3 DNA: TGCGCCAGCAGCCAAGGCAGGGTTTCTAACTATGGCTACACCTTC
CDR3 protein: CASSQGRVSNYGYTF

clone size: -
D gene: TRBD1
J gene: TRBJ2-5
V gene: TRBV4-1
CDR3 DNA: TGCGCCAGCAGCCAGGCGACAGGGCGGCAAGAGACCCAGTACTTC
CDR3 protein: CASSQATGRQETQYF

clone size: few
D gene: TRBD2
J gene: TRBJ2-3
V gene: TRBV9
CDR3 DNA: TGTGCCAGCAGCGTAGTAGCGGGAGCCCCAGATACGCAGTATTTT
CDR3 protein: CASSVVAGAPDTQYF

clone size: -
D gene: -
J gene: TRBJ2-2
V gene: TRBV7-8
CDR3 DNA: TGTGCCAGCAGCTTAGTGGATAGCTTAGGGGCAGGAACCGGGGAGCTGTTTTTT
CDR3 protein: CASSLVDSLGAGTGELFF

clone size: -
D gene: -
J gene: TRBJ1-5
V gene: TRBV6-4
CDR3 DNA: TGTGCCAGCAGTGACAAAAGCGGGCCAATCGCGGGTCAGCCCCAGCATTTT
CDR3 protein: CASSDKSGPIAGQPQHF

clone size: few
D gene: -
J gene: TRBJ2-3
V gene: TRBV5-8
CDR3 DNA: TGTGCCAGCAGCTTAGGAGGGGATACGCAGTATTTT
CDR3 protein: CASSLGGDTQYF

clone size: -
D gene: -
J gene: TRBJ1-5
V gene: TRBV10-3
CDR3 DNA: TGTGCCATCAGTGAGTCCAGGCAGACGCCCCAGCATTTT
CDR3 protein: CAISESRQTPQHF

clone size: -
D gene: TRBD2
J gene: TRBJ2-2
V gene: TRBV7-9
CDR3 DNA: TGTGCCAGCAGCCTCCCGGGAGCGGGAGGCGTCGGGGAGCTGTTTTTT
CDR3 protein: CASSLPGAGGVGELFF